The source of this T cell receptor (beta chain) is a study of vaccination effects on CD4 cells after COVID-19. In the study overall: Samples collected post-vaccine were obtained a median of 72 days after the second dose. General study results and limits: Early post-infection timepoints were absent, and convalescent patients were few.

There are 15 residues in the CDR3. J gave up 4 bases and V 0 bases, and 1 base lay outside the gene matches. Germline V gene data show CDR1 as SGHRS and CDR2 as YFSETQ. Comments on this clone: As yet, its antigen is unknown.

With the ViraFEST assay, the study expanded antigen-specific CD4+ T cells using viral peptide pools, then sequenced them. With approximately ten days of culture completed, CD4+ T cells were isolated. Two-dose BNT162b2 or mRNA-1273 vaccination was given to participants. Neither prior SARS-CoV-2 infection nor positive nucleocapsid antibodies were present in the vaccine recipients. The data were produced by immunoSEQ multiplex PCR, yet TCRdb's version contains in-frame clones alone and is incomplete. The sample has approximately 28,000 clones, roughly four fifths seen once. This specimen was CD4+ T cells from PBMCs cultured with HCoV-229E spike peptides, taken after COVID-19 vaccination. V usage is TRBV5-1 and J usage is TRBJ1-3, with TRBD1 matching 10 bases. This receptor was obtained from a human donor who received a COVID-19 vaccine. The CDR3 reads CASSLGDRGGNTIYF. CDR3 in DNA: TGCGCCAGCAGCTTGGGGGACAGGGGAGGAAACACCATATATTTT.